One sample yielded the 2 T cell receptor beta chains listed below, sequenced in a study of glioma-infiltrating T cells. The iRepertoire nested amplicon-rescue multiplex PCR amplified TCR alpha and beta CDR3s from RNA. TCRdb independently ran MiXCR on the multiplex PCR reads; one entry per CDR3 protein. The sample shows about 140,000 distinct CDR3 sequences, roughly 43% of them seen only once. The sequenced sample consisted of glioma tissue, nonneoplastic brain tissue, or PBMCs (not recorded which). Source of these receptors: a human donor with low-grade glioma or glioblastoma, undergoing nonglioma brain surgery, or in good health (not recorded which).

There are many counts of this clonotype. The chain has TRBV27 and TRBJ2-3, with D hard to call. V was shortened by 5 bases and J by 3 bases, with 12 bases between the two germline ends. The germline gives CDR1 MNHEY, CDR2 SMNVEV (reference sequence). This CDR3 spans 14 amino acids. The CDR3 DNA is TGTGCCAGCAGTCCCTTTGCAGGAACAGATACGCAGTATTTT. Its translation: CASSPFAGTDTQYF.

V is TRBV7-9 and J is TRBJ1-1; TRBD1 matches at 7 bases. V lost 4 bases to trimming and J lost 5 bases; unmatched junction nucleotides: 7. This CDR3 has 14 amino acids. Germline lookup yields CDR1 SEHNR and CDR2 FQNEAQ (reference sequence). CDR3 nucleotides: TGTGCCAGCAGCTCCCAGGGGGTTGAAACTGAAGCTTTCTTT. Residues: CASSSQGVETEAFF.